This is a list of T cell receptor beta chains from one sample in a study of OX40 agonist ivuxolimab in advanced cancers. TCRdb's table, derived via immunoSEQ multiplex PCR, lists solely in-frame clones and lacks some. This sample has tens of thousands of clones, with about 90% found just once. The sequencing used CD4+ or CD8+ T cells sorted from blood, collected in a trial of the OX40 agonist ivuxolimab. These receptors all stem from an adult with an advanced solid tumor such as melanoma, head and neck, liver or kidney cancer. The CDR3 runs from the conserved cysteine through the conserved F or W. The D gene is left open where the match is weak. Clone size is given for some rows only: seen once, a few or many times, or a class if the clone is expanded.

TGTGCCAGCAGCGTGGCTAGCGGGAGTTCTAACACCGGGGAGCTGTTTTTT CASSVASGSSNTGELFF NA TRBV9 TRBD2 TRBJ2-2
TGTGCCAGCTCACCAAGACAGGGAACTAATGAAAAACTGTTTTTT CASSPRQGTNEKLFF NA TRBV18 TRBD1 TRBJ1-4
TGTGCCAGCACCCCGGGGGGGATGAACACTGAAGCTTTCTTT CASTPGGMNTEAFF NA TRBV28 NA TRBJ1-1
TGTGCCAGCACTTCATCGGTCAGCAGAGGCACAGATACGCAGTATTTT CASTSSVSRGTDTQYF NA TRBV28 NA TRBJ2-3
TGTGCCAGCAGCTTATCGGGGGCTGGTGAAGCTTTCTTT CASSLSGAGEAFF few TRBV7-3 NA TRBJ1-1
TGTGCCAGCAGGGGGGGGACAGGGGATGAAAAACTGTTTTTT CASRGGTGDEKLFF NA TRBV6-5 TRBD1 TRBJ1-4
TGTGCCAGCAGTACGACTCAGGGGCTAGGGCCAGATACGCAGTATTTT CASSTTQGLGPDTQYF NA TRBV21-1 NA TRBJ2-3
TGTGCCTTAAGGGGGGTGCATGGCTACACCTTC CALRGVHGYTF NA TRBV19 NA TRBJ1-2
TGTGCCAGCAGTCTCCCTCCCTACAATGAGCAGTTCTTC CASSLPPYNEQFF NA TRBV28 NA TRBJ2-1
TGTGCCAGCAGCTCAGGATGGAACACTGAAGCTTTCTTT CASSSGWNTEAFF NA TRBV7-2 NA TRBJ1-1
TGTGCCAGCAGCTTACTCTATAGCGGGGAGCTGTTTTTT CASSLLYSGELFF NA TRBV7-3 NA TRBJ2-2
TGTGCCAGCAGCTCAAGACCGGGACCGACGGGGGAGCAGTACTTC CASSSRPGPTGEQYF once TRBV7-3 NA TRBJ2-5
TGTGCCAGCAGCTCGAAGACTAGCGGGGGGGCAAATGAGCAGTTCTTC CASSSKTSGGANEQFF NA TRBV5-4 TRBD2 TRBJ2-1
TGTGCCAGTAAAACGGACAGGGGAACTGGAAACACCATATATTTT CASKTDRGTGNTIYF NA TRBV19 TRBD1 TRBJ1-3
TGTGCCACCAGCAGAGATCAGGGAGACAAAAACATTCAGTACTTC CATSRDQGDKNIQYF once TRBV15 NA TRBJ2-4
TGTGCCAGCAGTTCTGGACAGGGAAGTCAGCCCCAGCATTTT CASSSGQGSQPQHF NA TRBV6-5 TRBD1 TRBJ1-5
TGTGCCAGCAGCTCCGACGGCAGGGAAAATCGAAACACCATATATTTT CASSSDGRENRNTIYF NA TRBV7-9 NA TRBJ1-3
TGTGCCAGCAGCGACCAATTCCAGCCCCAGCATTTT CASSDQFQPQHF NA TRBV7-3 NA TRBJ1-5
TGTGCCAGCAGTTACTCGATATTTCGTGGAAATGAGCAGTTCTTC CASSYSIFRGNEQFF NA TRBV6-5 NA TRBJ2-1
TGTGCCAGCAGTTACTTAGCCGGGGCTACCGGGGAGCTGTTTTTT CASSYLAGATGELFF few TRBV6-5 NA TRBJ2-2
TGTGCCAGCAGCCACCTGGGGGCGAACACTGAAGCTTTCTTT CASSHLGANTEAFF NA TRBV14 NA TRBJ1-1
TGTGCCAGTAGTCCCTCTGACAGGGGGCATCGCTACGAGCAGTACTTC CASSPSDRGHRYEQYF NA TRBV19 TRBD1 TRBJ2-7
TGTGCCAGCAGCCCGACTTCTAGGCCAGATACGCAGTATTTT CASSPTSRPDTQYF once TRBV7-2 NA TRBJ2-3
TGCGCCAGCAGCCAAGAAAAGGCCGGACGCTACACCTTC CASSQEKAGRYTF few TRBV4-1 NA TRBJ1-2
TGTGCCAGCTCACCACCGGTCGGGGGCGCTGGCTACACCTTC CASSPPVGGAGYTF NA TRBV18 NA TRBJ1-2
TGTGCCAGCAGTTACTCCGGGGGAGGCGGAAACACCATATATTTT CASSYSGGGGNTIYF NA TRBV6-6 NA TRBJ1-3
TGTGCCAGCAGTGAAGCTAACGGGCATCAGCCCCAGCATTTT CASSEANGHQPQHF NA TRBV2 NA TRBJ1-5